This TCR beta chain derives from a study of spatial heterogeneity in lung cancer. Study-level information: As counted in raw reads, each unique TCR and UMI combination appeared more than ten times on average.

The germline V gene has CDR1 WNHNN and CDR2 SYGVQD (reference sequence). Trimming took 6 bases from V and 4 from J; bases not matched to a gene: 10. CDR3 length: 17 residues. Noted time point: sample taken at primary tumor resection. Unsorted whole RNA samples from tumor, nontumor lung or frozen PBMC were sequenced. Each TCR cDNA molecule carried a unique molecular identifier. A single record per CDR3 protein comes from TCRdb applying MiXCR to the 5' RACE reads. The sample has over 25,000 distinct CDR3 sequences, around 8% seen once; the top ten hold 35% to 40%. This clonotype was obtained from a female donor with early-stage non-small cell lung cancer. The chain employs TRBV10-1 and TRBJ2-7, with TRBD2 matching 15 bases. The sequencing here drew on PBMCs, taken at surgery. The CDR3 reads CASSLGLAGGPGYEQYF. CDR3 coding DNA: TGCGCCAGCAGCCTCGGACTAGCGGGAGGGCCAGGGTACGAGCAGTACTTC.